A selection of T cell receptor beta chains follows, all from one sample in a study of cytomegalovirus exposure and HLA in healthy donors. Sequencing was performed with immunoSEQ multiplex PCR; in TCRdb, only in-frame clones are kept and a portion is missing. The sample gives some 70,000 clones, about 75% of which show up once; under 3.5% is in the top ten. Sequencing was performed on PBMCs. Every receptor here comes from a man between 18 and 29 years old in good health and CMV-seronegative. CDR3s include the opening cysteine and the closing phenylalanine or tryptophan. A D gene is named only where the DNA matches it firmly. A clone size is listed for some rows: how often the clone was seen (once, few, many), or a class if it is expanded.

TRBJ2-7	TRBD1	14	TRBV7-8	NA	CASSPSGQGGEQYF	TGTGCCAGCAGCCCCTCAGGACAGGGTGGGGAGCAGTACTTC
TRBJ1-2	NA	12	TRBV28	once	CASSSLGQGYTF	TGTGCCAGCAGTTCCCTGGGCCAGGGCTACACCTTC
TRBJ1-2	NA	12	TRBV19	NA	CASSIREYGYTF	TGTGCCAGTAGTATACGGGAATATGGCTACACCTTC
TRBJ1-5	NA	15	TRBV19	few	CASRGLPMANQPQHF	TGTGCCAGTAGAGGACTGCCCATGGCAAATCAGCCCCAGCATTTT
TRBJ2-5	NA	15	TRBV25-1	once	CASRGGDGGRETQYF	TGTGCCAGCAGAGGAGGGGACGGCGGGCGAGAGACCCAGTACTTC
TRBJ2-3	NA	17	TRBV5-6	once	CASSLDTGDSFTDTQYF	TGTGCCAGCAGCTTGGATACGGGAGACAGCTTCACAGATACGCAGTATTTT
TRBJ1-2	NA	14	TRBV7-9	NA	CASSWGGEGQSYTF	TGTGCCAGCAGCTGGGGGGGAGAGGGTCAAAGCTACACCTTC
TRBJ1-6	TRBD1	14	TRBV5-4	NA	CASSRETGRSPLHF	TGTGCCAGCAGCCGAGAGACAGGGCGGTCACCCCTCCACTTT
TRBJ1-2	NA	15	TRBV6-6	few	CASSYSAREDYGYTF	TGTGCCAGCAGTTACTCGGCCAGGGAGGACTATGGCTACACCTTC
TRBJ2-1	NA	14	TRBV5-1	once	CASSRGQGGNEQFF	TGCGCCAGCAGCCGCGGACAGGGAGGGAATGAGCAGTTCTTC
TRBJ2-3	TRBD1	16	TRBV5-1	once	CASSPDRGGGTDTQYF	TGCGCCAGCAGCCCCGACAGGGGAGGAGGCACAGATACGCAGTATTTT
TRBJ1-1	TRBD1	15	TRBV2	NA	CASTGTGGPNTEAFF	TGTGCCAGCACCGGGACAGGGGGCCCGAACACTGAAGCTTTCTTT
TRBJ2-5	TRBD2	15	TRBV5-1	few	CASSISGGAEETQYF	TGCGCCAGCAGCATTAGCGGGGGGGCCGAAGAGACCCAGTACTTC
TRBJ1-1	NA	14	TRBV1	NA	CTTKGGALNTEAFF	TGCACCACCAAAGGGGGGGCCTTGAACACTGAAGCTTTCTTT
TRBJ1-3	NA	16	TRBV5-5	NA	CASSRTLGHTGNTIYF	TGTGCCAGCAGCCGCACACTGGGGCATACGGGAAACACCATATATTTT
TRBJ1-6	NA	13	TRBV6-6	NA	CASRAQGNSPLHF	TGTGCCAGCAGGGCACAGGGAAATTCACCCCTCCACTTT
TRBJ1-2	TRBD1	15	TRBV4-1	NA	CASSQDRGGGYGYTF	TGCGCCAGCAGCCAAGATCGAGGGGGCGGCTATGGCTACACCTTC
TRBJ1-1	NA	13	TRBV5-1	NA	CASSLAASTEAFF	TGCGCCAGCAGCCTCGCCGCGTCTACTGAAGCTTTCTTT
TRBJ2-1	NA	14	TRBV6-5	NA	CASSPQGTYNEQLF	TGTGCCAGCAGTCCACAGGGAACCTACAATGAGCAGCTCTTC